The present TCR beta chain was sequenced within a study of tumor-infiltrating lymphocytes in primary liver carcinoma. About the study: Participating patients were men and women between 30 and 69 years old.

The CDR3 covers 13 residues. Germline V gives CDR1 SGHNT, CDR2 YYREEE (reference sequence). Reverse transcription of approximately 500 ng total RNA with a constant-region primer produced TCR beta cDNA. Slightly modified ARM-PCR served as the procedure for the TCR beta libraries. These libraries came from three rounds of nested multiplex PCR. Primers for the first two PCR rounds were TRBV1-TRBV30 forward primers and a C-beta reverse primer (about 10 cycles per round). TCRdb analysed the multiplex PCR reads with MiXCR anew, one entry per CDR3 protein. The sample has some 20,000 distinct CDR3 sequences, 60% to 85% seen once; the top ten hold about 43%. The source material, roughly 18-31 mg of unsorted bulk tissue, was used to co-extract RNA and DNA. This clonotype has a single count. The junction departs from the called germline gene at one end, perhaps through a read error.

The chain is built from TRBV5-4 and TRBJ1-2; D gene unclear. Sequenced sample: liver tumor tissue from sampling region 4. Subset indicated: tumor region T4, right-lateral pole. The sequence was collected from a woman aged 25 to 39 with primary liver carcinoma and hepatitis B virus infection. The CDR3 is CASGPFHNYGYMF. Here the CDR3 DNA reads TGTGCCAGCGGCCCATTCCACAACTATGGCTACATGTTC.